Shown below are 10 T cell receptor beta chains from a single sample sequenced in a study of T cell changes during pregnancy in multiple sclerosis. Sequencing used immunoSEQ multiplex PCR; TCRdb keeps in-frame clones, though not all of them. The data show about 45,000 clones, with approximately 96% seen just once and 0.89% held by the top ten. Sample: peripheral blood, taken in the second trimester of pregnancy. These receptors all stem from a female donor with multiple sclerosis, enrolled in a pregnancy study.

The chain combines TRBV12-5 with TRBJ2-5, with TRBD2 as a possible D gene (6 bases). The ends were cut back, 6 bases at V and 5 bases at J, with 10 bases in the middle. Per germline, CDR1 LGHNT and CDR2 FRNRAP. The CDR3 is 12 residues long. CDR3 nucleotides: TGTGCTAGTGGGTCTGGGGGGGAGACCCAGTACTTC. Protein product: CASGSGGETQYF.

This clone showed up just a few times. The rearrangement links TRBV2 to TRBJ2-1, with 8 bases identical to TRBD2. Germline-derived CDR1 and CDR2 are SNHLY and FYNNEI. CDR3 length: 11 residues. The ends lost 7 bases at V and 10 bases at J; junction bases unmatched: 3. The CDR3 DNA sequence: TGTGCCAGCACTACGGGAGGGGAGCAGTTCTTC. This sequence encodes CASTTGGEQFF.

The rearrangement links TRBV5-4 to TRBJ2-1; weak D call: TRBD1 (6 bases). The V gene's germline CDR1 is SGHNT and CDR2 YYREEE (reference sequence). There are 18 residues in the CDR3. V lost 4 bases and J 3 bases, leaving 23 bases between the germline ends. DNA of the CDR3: TGTGCCAGCAGCCTCCCTTCGACAGGATCGGGTCTCTACAATGAGCAGTTCTTC. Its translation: CASSLPSTGSGLYNEQFF. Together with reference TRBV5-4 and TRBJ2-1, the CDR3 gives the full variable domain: ETGVTQSPTHLIKTRGQQVTLRCSSQSGHNTVSWYQQALGQGPQFIFQYYREEENGRGNFPPRFSGLQFPNYSSELNVNALELDDSALYLCASSLPSTGSGLYNEQFFGPGTRLTVL.

The CDR3 DNA follows: TGCGCCAGCAGCTTGGATGGACTAGCGGCCTACGAGCAGTACTTC. It translates to CASSLDGLAAYEQYF. The rearrangement joins TRBV5-1 to TRBJ2-7, with TRBD2 matching 10 bases. The CDR3 length is 15 residues. Per the germline V gene, CDR1 is SGHRS and CDR2 is YFSETQ. Unmatched junction bases numbered 2, after V lost 0 bases and J lost 2 bases.

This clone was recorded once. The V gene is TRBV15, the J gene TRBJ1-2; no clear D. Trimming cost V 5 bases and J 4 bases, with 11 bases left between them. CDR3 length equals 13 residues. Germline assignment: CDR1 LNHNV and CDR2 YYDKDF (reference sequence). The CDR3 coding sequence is TGTGCCACCAGCGGGAGAATTGTCTATGGCTACACCTTC. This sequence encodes CATSGRIVYGYTF.

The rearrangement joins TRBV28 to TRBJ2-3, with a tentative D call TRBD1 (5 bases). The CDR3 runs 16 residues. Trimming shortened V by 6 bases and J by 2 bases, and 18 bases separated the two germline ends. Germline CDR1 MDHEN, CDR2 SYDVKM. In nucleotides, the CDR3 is TGTGCCAGCAGCCCCAGAAGGGGCACGGACACAGATACGCAGTATTTT. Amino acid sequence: CASSPRRGTDTDTQYF.

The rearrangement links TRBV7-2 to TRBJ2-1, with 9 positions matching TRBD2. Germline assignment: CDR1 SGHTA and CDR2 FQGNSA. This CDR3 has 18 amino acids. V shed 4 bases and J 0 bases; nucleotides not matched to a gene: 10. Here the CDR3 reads CASSSPAGGRSSYNEQFF. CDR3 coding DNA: TGTGCCAGCAGCTCCCCAGCGGGAGGCCGGAGCTCCTACAATGAGCAGTTCTTC.

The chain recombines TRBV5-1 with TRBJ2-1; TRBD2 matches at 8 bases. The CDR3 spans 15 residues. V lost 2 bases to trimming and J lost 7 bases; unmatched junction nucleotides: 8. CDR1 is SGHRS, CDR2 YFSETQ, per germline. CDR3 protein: CASSFFVTSENEQFF. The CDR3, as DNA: TGCGCCAGCAGCTTTTTCGTGACTAGCGAGAATGAGCAGTTCTTC. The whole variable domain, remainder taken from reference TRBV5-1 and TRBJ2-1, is KAGVTQTPRYLIKTRGQQVTLSCSPISGHRSVSWYQQTPGQGLQFLFEYFSETQRNKGNFPGRFSGRQFSNSRSEMNVSTLELGDSALYLCASSFFVTSENEQFFGPGTRLTVL.

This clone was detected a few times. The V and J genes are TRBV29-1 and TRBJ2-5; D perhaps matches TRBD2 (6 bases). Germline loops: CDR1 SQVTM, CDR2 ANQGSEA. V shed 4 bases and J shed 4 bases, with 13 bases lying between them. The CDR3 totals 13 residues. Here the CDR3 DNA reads TGCAGCGTTGTCCGGGGGACCGGAGAGACCCAGTACTTC. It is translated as CSVVRGTGETQYF.

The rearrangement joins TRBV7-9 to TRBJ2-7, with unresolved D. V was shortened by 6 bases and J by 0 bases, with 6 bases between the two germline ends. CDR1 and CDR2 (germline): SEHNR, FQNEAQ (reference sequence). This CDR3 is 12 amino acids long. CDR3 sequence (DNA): TGTGCCAGCAGTTACAGCTCCTACGAGCAGTACTTC. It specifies CASSYSSYEQYF.